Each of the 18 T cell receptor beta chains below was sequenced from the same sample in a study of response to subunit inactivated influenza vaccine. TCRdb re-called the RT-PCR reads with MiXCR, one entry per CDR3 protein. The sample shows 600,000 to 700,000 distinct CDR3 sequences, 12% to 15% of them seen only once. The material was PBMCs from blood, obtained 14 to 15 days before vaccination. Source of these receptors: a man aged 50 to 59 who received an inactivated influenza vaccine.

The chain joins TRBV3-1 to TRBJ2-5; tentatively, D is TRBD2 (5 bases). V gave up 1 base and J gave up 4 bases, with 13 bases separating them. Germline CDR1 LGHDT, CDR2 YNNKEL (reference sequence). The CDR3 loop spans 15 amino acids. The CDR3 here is CASSQGGPSGETQYF. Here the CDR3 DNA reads TGTGCCAGCAGCCAAGGCGGGCCCTCAGGAGAGACCCAGTACTTC.

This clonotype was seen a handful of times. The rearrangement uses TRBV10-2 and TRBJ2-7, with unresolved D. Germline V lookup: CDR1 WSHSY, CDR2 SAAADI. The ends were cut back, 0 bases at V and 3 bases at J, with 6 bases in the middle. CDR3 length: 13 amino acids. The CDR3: CASSESGIYEQYF. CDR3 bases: TGCGCCAGCAGTGAGTCAGGGATCTACGAGCAGTACTTC.

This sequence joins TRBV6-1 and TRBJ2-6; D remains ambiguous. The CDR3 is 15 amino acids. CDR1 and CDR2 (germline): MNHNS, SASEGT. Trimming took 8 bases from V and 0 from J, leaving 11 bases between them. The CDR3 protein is CASRRAFSGANVLTF. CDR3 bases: TGTGCCAGCCGACGGGCCTTCTCTGGGGCCAACGTCCTGACTTTC.

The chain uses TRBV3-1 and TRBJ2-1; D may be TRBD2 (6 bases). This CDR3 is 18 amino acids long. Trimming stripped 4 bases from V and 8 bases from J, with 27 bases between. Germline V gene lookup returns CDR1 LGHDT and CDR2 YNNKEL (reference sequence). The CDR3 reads CASSPLGDRESEIDEQFF. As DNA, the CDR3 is TGTGCCAGCAGCCCGCTCGGTGATCGGGAGTCGGAGATAGATGAGCAGTTCTTC.

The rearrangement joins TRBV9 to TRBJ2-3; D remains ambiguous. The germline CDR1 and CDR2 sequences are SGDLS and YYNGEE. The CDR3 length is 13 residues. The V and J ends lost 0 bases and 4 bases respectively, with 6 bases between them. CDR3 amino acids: CASSVETPDTQYF. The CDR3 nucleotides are TGTGCCAGCAGCGTAGAGACACCAGATACGCAGTATTTT. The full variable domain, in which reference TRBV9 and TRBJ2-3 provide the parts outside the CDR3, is DSGVTQTPKHLITATGQRVTLRCSPRSGDLSVYWYQQSLDQGLQFLIQYYNGEERAKGNILERFSAQQFPDLHSELNLSSLELGDSALYFCASSVETPDTQYFGPGTRLTVL.

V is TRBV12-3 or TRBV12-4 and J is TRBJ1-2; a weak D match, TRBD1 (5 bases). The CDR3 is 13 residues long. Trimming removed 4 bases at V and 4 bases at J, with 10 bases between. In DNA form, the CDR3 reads TGTGCCAGCAGTTCCCACGACAGCTATGGCTACACCTTC. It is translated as CASSSHDSYGYTF.

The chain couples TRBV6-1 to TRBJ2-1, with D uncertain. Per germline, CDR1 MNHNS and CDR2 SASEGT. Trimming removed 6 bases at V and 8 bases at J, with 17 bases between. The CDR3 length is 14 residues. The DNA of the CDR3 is TGTGCCAGCAGCGGAGCTCCCGACCTACATGAGCAGTTCTTC. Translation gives CASSGAPDLHEQFF.

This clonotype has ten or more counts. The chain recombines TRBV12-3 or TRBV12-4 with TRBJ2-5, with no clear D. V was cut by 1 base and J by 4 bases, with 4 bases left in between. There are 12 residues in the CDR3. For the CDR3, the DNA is TGTGCCAGCAGTTTAGTAGTAGAGACCCAGTACTTC. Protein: CASSLVVETQYF.

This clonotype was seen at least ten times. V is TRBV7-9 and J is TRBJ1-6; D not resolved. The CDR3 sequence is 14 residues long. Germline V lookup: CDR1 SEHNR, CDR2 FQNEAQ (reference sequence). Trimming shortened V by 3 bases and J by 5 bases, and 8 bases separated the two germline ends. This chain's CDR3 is CASSFHRDNSPLHF. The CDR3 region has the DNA TGTGCCAGCAGCTTTCACAGAGATAATTCACCCCTCCACTTT.

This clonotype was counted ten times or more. The CDR3 DNA sequence: TGTGCCAGCAGTTCCAAACCCGGGACAGGATATGTAGCTTTCTTT. Encoded protein: CASSSKPGTGYVAFF. This chain links TRBV27 with TRBJ1-1, with TRBD1 identical over 8 bases. V was clipped by 4 bases and J by 10 bases; unmatched bases: 14. The CDR3 covers 15 residues. Germline values: CDR1 MNHEY, CDR2 SMNVEV (reference sequence).

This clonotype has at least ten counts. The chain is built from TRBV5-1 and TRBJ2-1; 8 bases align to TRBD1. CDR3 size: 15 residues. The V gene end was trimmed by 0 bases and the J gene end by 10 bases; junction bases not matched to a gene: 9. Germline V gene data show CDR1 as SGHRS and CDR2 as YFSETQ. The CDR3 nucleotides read TGCGCCAGCAGCTTGGCCGCGGACAGGGTATTCGAGCAGTTCTTC. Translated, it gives CASSLAADRVFEQFF.

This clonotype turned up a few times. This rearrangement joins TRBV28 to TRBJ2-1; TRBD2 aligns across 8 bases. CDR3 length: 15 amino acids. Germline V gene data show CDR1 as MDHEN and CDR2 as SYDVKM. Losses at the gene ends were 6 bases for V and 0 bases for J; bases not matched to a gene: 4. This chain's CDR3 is CASRELADSYNEQFF. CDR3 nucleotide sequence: TGTGCCAGCAGAGAACTAGCGGACTCCTACAATGAGCAGTTCTTC.

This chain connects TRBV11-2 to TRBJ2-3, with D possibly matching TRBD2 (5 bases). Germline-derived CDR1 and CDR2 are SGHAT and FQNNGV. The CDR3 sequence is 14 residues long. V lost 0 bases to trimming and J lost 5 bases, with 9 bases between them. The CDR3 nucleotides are TGTGCCAGCAGCTTAGAAAGGAGCGGAGATACGCAGTATTTT. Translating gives CASSLERSGDTQYF. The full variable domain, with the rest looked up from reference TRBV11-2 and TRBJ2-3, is EAGVAQSPRYKIIEKRQSVAFWCNPISGHATLYWYQQILGQGPKLLIQFQNNGVVDDSQLPKDRFSAERLKGVDSTLKIQPAKLEDSAVYLCASSLERSGDTQYFGPGTRLTVL.

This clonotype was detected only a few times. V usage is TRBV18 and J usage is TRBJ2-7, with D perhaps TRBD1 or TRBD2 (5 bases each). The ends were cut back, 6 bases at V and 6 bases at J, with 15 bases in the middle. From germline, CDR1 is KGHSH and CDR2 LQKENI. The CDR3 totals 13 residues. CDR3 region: CASSLGTASEQYF. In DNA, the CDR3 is TGTGCCAGCTCGCTTGGGACCGCGTCCGAGCAGTACTTC.

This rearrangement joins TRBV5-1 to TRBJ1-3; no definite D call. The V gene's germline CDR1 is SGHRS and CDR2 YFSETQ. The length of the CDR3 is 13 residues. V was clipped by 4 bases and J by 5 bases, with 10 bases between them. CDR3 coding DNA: TGCGCCAGCAGCCCTACGGAGAGAAACACCATATATTTT. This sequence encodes CASSPTERNTIYF. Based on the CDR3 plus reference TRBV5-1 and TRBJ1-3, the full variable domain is KAGVTQTPRYLIKTRGQQVTLSCSPISGHRSVSWYQQTPGQGLQFLFEYFSETQRNKGNFPGRFSGRQFSNSRSEMNVSTLELGDSALYLCASSPTERNTIYFGEGSWLTVV.

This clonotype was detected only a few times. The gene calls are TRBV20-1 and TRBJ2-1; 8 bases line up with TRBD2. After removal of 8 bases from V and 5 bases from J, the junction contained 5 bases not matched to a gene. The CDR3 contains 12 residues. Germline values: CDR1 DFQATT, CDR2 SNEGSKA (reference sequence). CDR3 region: CSTGTRNNEQFF. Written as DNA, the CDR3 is TGCAGTACCGGGACTAGAAACAATGAGCAGTTCTTC.

CDR3: CSASGTGTDTQYF. In DNA form, the CDR3 reads TGCAGTGCTAGCGGAACAGGCACAGATACGCAGTATTTT. This rearrangement joins TRBV20-1 to TRBJ2-3; D uncertain. The CDR3 is made up of 13 amino acids. Per the germline V gene, CDR1 is DFQATT and CDR2 is SNEGSKA (reference sequence). The V end lost 3 bases, the J end lost 1 base, and 8 bases lay between the germline ends.

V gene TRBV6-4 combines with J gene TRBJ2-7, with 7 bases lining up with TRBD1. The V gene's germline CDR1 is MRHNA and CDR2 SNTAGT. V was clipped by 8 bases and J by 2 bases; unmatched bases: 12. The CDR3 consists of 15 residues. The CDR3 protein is CASLRQGRKPYEQYF. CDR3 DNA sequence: TGTGCCAGCCTCAGACAGGGCAGAAAACCCTACGAGCAGTACTTC.